This T cell receptor beta chain was obtained from a study of blood T cell repertoires in COVID-19. The J segment lost 4 bases and the V segment lost 3 bases, leaving 10 bases of the junction unmatched. Looked up from germline, CDR1 is SQVTM and CDR2 is ANQGSEA. This CDR3 region has 16 residues. Profiled with immunoSEQ multiplex PCR; TCRdb holds only in-frame clones, not every one. The sample consists of around 160,000 clones, 80% of them appearing once. The receptor was isolated from a man in his forties who had recovered from COVID-19. The sequenced sample consisted of PBMCs or T cells enriched from blood (not recorded which). The genes are TRBV29-1 and TRBJ2-2; the match to TRBD1 covers 8 bases. The chain's CDR3 is CSVDGSGTGRTGELFF. The CDR3 coding sequence is TGCAGCGTTGATGGCTCCGGGACAGGTCGCACCGGGGAGCTGTTTTTT.